The present T cell receptor (beta chain) was sequenced within a study of cytomegalovirus exposure and HLA in healthy donors. In the PCR, 60 Vbeta and 13 Jbeta primers were used. This table comes from immunoSEQ multiplex PCR, and its TCRdb copy is limited to in-frame clones, with some not included. The data contain 95,000 to 150,000 clones, approximately 87% of them singletons. Study-wide points: For most TCR sequences rarity was the rule, although some public TCRs occurred in many donors. Later, an analysis showed that TCR beta chains associated with HLA were more clonally expanded than others that were equally common. According to an earlier analysis, most TCR beta V segments yielded productive rearrangements about 90% or about 30% of the time.

Remarks on this clone: Its target is not known.

From germline, CDR1 is SGHVS and CDR2 FNYEAQ. CDR3 length: 14 residues. The V gene lost 5 bases and the J gene lost 2 bases, with 13 bases spanning the gap. The clonotype comes from a man aged 18-30 years in good health and CMV-seropositive. The chain links TRBV7-6 to TRBJ2-7; D is ambiguous. The sample was PBMCs. CDR3 loop: CASSAGDGAYEQYF. The CDR3 coding sequence is TGTGCCAGCAGCGCCGGCGACGGAGCCTACGAGCAGTACTTC.